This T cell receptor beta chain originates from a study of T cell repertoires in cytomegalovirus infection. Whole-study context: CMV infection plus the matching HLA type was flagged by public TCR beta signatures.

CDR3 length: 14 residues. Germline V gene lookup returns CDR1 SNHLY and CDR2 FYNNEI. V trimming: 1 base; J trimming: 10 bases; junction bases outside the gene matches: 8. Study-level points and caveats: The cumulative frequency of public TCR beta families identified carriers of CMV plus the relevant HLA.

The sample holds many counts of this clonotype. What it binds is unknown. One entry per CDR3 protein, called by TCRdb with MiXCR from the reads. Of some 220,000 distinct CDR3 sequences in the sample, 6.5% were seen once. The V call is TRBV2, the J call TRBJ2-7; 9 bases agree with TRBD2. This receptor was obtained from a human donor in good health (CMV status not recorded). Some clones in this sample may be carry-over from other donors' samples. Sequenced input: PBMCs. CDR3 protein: CASSEVVSGGHQYF. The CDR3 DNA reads TGTGCCAGCAGTGAAGTGGTTAGCGGGGGACATCAGTACTTC.